Given below is one T cell receptor (beta chain) in context. What it recognizes is unknown. This entry belongs to a study of blood T cells in healthy people across ages. Findings and caveats of the study: There were more naive CD4+ cells and higher diversity in long-lived donors than in aged donors.

Per germline, CDR1 LNHDA and CDR2 SQIVND (reference sequence). The CDR3 is 12 residues long. Primers used in a second PCR of roughly 7 to 11 cycles were a sample-barcoded 5' primer and a J-beta primer mix. Each cDNA molecule was tagged by a template-switch adaptor with 12 random nucleotides. TCRdb recomputed calls from the 5' RACE reads with MiXCR, one row per CDR3 protein. The data contain about 570,000 distinct CDR3 sequences, 25% to 30% of them seen just once; the ten biggest clones take up roughly 18%. This receptor was obtained from a woman aged 70-85 years in good health. The sample consisted of blood. The V call is TRBV19, the J call TRBJ2-5, with a possible D match to TRBD2 (7 bases). The end of the DNA fits TRBJ2-1 better, so the J call may be wrong. This CDR3 is CASSIRGGGQFF. CDR3 DNA sequence: TGTGCCAGTAGTATAAGGGGGGGAGGGCAGTTCTTC.